The T cell receptor beta chain described here comes from a study of blood T cell repertoires in COVID-19. Study background: Samples representing acute and convalescent COVID-19 were sourced from the United States, Italy and Spain. In each case, the material was cDNA or gDNA derived from T cells, B-cell-depleted T cells, or PBMCs.

This clone was seen once. Germline V gene sequence: CDR1 LNHDA, CDR2 SQIVND (reference sequence). Trimming cost V 3 bases and J 7 bases, with 7 bases left between them. The CDR3 has 12 residues. Per the authors' pipeline: Reference gene primer amplification gave estimated nucleated cell counts. Profiled with immunoSEQ multiplex PCR; TCRdb holds only in-frame clones, not every one. The V and J calls and clone size are taken from that table; D and trimming were inferred from the DNA. This repertoire shows tens of thousands of clones, approximately 80% found once; its top ten account for around 11%. The source material was peripheral blood. The chain combines TRBV19 with TRBJ2-1, with a weak D call TRBD2 (5 bases). This clonotype was obtained from a human donor in a cohort sampled during active COVID-19. The CDR3 sequence: CASSIGVNEQFF. CDR3 sequence (DNA): TGTGCCAGTAGTATCGGGGTTAATGAGCAGTTCTTC.